This entry lists 2 T cell receptor beta chains sequenced from one sample in a study of liver allograft versus peripheral blood T cells. Across the whole study: Intrahepatic T cell receptor repertoires from transplanted livers were compared against repertoires in recipients' peripheral blood.

TCRdb processed the reads anew with MiXCR; each CDR3 protein has one entry. In the table there are around 12,000 distinct CDR3 sequences, 28% of which are singletons. These receptor sequences come from a human patient who had a liver transplant. The T cells may partly be graft donor cells.

By its share, this clonotype is medium-sized. The chain has TRBV27 and TRBJ2-3; D gene uncertain. Per germline, CDR1 MNHEY and CDR2 SMNVEV (reference sequence). V was trimmed by 7 bases and J by 5 bases, leaving 13 bases between them. The CDR3 contains 13 residues. The CDR3 region has the DNA TGTGCCAGCACTCTAATGGTTGGAGATACGCAGTATTTT. The encoded protein is CASTLMVGDTQYF.

V is TRBV6-1 and J is TRBJ2-1; D not resolved. Germline assignment: CDR1 MNHNS and CDR2 SASEGT. There are 16 residues in the CDR3. V lost 1 base and J 3 bases, leaving 13 bases between the germline ends. In DNA form, the CDR3 reads TGTGCCAGCAGTGAAGGTGTCGGGCAGAACTACAATGAGCAGTTCTTC. It yields the protein CASSEGVGQNYNEQFF.